This T cell receptor beta chain was recovered during a study of human T cells and chemical hapten exposure. The CDR3 loop spans 12 amino acids. Between the trimmed V and J ends, which lost 6 bases and 2 bases, there was a span of 8 bases. Looked up from germline, CDR1 is SEHNR and CDR2 is FQNEAQ (reference sequence). Study-wide findings and caveats: Unchanged with DPC sensitization were TCRs above 1 in 1000 frequency.

This clonotype was seen a single time. Its antigen is unidentified. Total RNA extraction was carried out from unfractionated whole blood. As the library was built, unique molecular identifiers were attached to individual cDNA molecules. In the study's own analysis: There were a median of around 97,000 TCRs per sample, with a range from about 23,224 to 690,600. TCRdb processed the reads anew with MiXCR; each CDR3 protein has one entry. TCRdb, not the authors, supplied the V and J calls. The sample has fewer than 150,000 distinct CDR3 sequences; 8% to 9.5% are singletons. This sequence was found in a human donor in good health. Some clones in this sample may be carry-over from other donors' samples. The chain couples TRBV7-9 to TRBJ2-7; D is uncertain. The sequencing sample was made of whole blood. For the CDR3, the DNA is TGTGCCAGCAGTTCAACCACCTACGAGCAGTACTTC. As protein: CASSSTTYEQYF. Combining the CDR3 with reference TRBV7-9 and TRBJ2-7 gives the whole variable domain DTGVSQNPRHKITKRGQNVTFRCDPISEHNRLYWYRQTLGQGPEFLTYFQNEAQLEKSRLLSDRFSAERPKGSFSTLEIQRTEQGDSAMYLCASSSTTYEQYFGPGTRLTVT.